This T cell receptor (beta chain) was sequenced for a study of T cell responses to AZD1222 COVID-19 vaccine. This CDR3 has 14 residues. The junction had 10 bases not matched to a gene; V was cut back by 7 bases and J by 5 bases. The germline CDR1 and CDR2 sequences are SQVTM and ANQGSEA. Findings and caveats of the study: Repertoire sampling was restricted to post-peak T cell response timepoints. With dominance at 160-218 and 743-854, vaccine-associated CD4 TCRs spanned spike. With two AZD1222 doses given, Spike-specific TCR breadth and depth both rose.

About this clone: Its specificity is not known.

The repertoire was sequenced with immunoSEQ multiplex PCR; TCRdb's copy has only in-frame clones and lacks some. This sample yields 95,000 to 150,000 clones, of which roughly 87% are seen a single time; roughly 9.8% belongs to the top ten. The V and J genes are TRBV29-1 and TRBJ2-5, with 10 positions matching TRBD1. The receptor was isolated from an adult in good health. The material was peripheral blood, obtained on day 0 of AZD1222 vaccination. As DNA, the CDR3 is TGCAGCGCTCGAGACAGGGGGCGGGCTGAGACCCAGTACTTC. Residues: CSARDRGRAETQYF.